This TCR beta chain was observed in a study of cytomegalovirus exposure and HLA in healthy donors. Background on the study: Early released data had tens of millions of unique TCRs, all coming from HLA-typed donors. General observations from the study: Testing in vitro showed a few CMV-associated chains specific for CMV antigens. Rare TCR sequences dominated, though some public TCRs recurred in many donors. Previous analysis showed most TCR beta V segments were productive about 90% or about 30% of the time.

Germline values: CDR1 SGHNT, CDR2 YYREEE (reference sequence). The ends lost 2 bases at V and 7 bases at J; junction bases unmatched: 5. This CDR3 spans 15 amino acids. About this clone: What it binds is unknown.

The PCR was carried out with 60 Vbeta primers and 13 Jbeta primers. TCRdb's copy holds only in-frame clones and misses some; the assay was immunoSEQ multiplex PCR. The table shows approximately 170,000 clones, with 81% occurring only once. The rearrangement joins TRBV5-4 to TRBJ2-1; TRBD2 agrees at 11 bases. This clonotype was sampled from a man aged 50 or older in good health and CMV-seropositive. The sequenced sample consisted of PBMCs. The CDR3 region has the DNA TGTGCCAGCAGCTTCGGGACTAGCGGAAGTAATGAGCAGTTCTTC. It encodes CASSFGTSGSNEQFF.